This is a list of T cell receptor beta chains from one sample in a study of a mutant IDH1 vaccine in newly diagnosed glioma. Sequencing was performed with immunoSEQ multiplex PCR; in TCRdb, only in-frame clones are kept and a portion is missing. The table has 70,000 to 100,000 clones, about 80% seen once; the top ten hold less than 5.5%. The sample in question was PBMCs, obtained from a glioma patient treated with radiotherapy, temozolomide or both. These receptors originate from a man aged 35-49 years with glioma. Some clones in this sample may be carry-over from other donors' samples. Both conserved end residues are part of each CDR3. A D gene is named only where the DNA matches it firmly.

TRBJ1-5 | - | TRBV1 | CTSSQFVQKHSTNQPQHF
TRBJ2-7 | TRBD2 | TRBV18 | CASSPPTGGGIDEQYF
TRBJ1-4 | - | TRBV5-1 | CASSFQGSTGEKLFF
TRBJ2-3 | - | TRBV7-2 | CASRLTGVRTDTQYF
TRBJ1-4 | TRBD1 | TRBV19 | CASSVSGTGSEKLFF
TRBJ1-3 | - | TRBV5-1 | CASSLGSQGNTIYF
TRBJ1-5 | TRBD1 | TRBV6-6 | CASSYWDRAQPQHF
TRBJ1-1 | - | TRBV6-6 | CASRTVNTEAFF
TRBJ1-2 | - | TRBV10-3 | CAISESDQGHGYTF
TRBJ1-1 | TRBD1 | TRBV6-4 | CASSERGGWNTEAFF
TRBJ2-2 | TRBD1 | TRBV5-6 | CASSSTPGGQGRELFF
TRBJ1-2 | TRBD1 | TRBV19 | CASSMGTGANYGYTF
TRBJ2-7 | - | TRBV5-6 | CASSLARGYEQYF
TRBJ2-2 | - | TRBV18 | CASSQRSTSNTGELFF
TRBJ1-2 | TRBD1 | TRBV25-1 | CASSAGTGTGEGYTF
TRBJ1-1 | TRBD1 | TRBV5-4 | CASSLGQDTEAFF
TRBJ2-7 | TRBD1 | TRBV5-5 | CASRPSGGTGLYEQYF
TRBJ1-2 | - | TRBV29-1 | CSVEGGGTTFSYGYTF
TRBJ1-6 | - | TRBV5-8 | CASSQSGFYESPLHF
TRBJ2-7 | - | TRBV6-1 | CASSEARYSPRIGRDEQYF
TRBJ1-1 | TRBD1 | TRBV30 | CACLPGDRLRNTEAFF
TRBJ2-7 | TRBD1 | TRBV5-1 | CASSFGTGSYEQYF
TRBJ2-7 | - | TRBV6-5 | CASSYSAGFNYEQYF
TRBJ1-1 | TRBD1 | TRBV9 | CASSEGQGTEAFF
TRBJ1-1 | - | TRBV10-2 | CASSGARGNFDTEAFF
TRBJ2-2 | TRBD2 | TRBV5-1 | CASSLAGLLAGENTGELFF
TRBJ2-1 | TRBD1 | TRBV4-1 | CASSQPGTGVNEQFF
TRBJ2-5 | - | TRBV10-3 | CAISEHSSFNTQYF
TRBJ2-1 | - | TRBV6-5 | CASSYEGPGYNEQFF
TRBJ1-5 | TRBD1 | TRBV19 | CASSPRDRRYQPQHF
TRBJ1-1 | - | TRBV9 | CASSVNDRITTEAFF